The next 13 T cell receptor beta chains were all read from a single sample in a study of blood T cell repertoires in COVID-19. The table came from immunoSEQ multiplex PCR; TCRdb's copy has only in-frame clones and leaves some out. The sample yields fewer than 200,000 clones, 80% to 85% seen once. Sequenced material: peripheral blood. Receptors originate from a woman in her 70s with COVID-19, enrolled during active disease.

This chain joins TRBV28 and TRBJ1-5; 7 bases are shared with TRBD1. The J segment lost 5 bases and the V segment lost 5 bases, leaving 9 bases of the junction unmatched. Germline CDR1 reads MDHEN; CDR2 reads SYDVKM. The CDR3 covers 15 residues. The chain's CDR3 is CASSIQTGTYQPQHF. CDR3 nucleotide sequence: TGTGCCAGCAGTATCCAGACAGGGACCTATCAGCCCCAGCATTTT. The full variable domain, its missing parts supplied by reference TRBV28 and TRBJ1-5, is DVKVTQSSRYLVKRTGEKVFLECVQDMDHENMFWYRQDPGLGLRLIYFSYDVKMKEKGDIPEGYSVSREKKERFSLILESASTNQTSMYLCASSIQTGTYQPQHFGDGTRLSIL.

V and J are TRBV5-1 and TRBJ2-7; D unclear. V was clipped by 3 bases and J by 1 base, with 11 bases between them. This CDR3 is 14 amino acids long. CDR1 and CDR2 (germline): SGHRS, YFSETQ. This chain's CDR3 is CASSSSPPSYEQYF. In DNA form, the CDR3 reads TGCGCCAGCAGCTCCTCTCCCCCTTCCTACGAGCAGTACTTC.

V gene TRBV10-3 combines with J gene TRBJ1-2, with a weak D call TRBD1 (6 bases). V lost 6 bases, J lost 6 bases, and 17 bases lay in between. Germline lookup yields CDR1 ENHRY and CDR2 SYGVKD. The CDR3 totals 14 residues. CDR3 coding DNA: TGTGCCATCAGCGACGGACAGTGGGGAAATGGCTACACCTTC. Protein product: CAISDGQWGNGYTF.

The chain links TRBV29-1 to TRBJ1-1, with D uncertain. CDR1 is SQVTM and CDR2 is ANQGSEA in the germline V gene. The CDR3 has 14 residues. Trimming shortened V by 0 bases and J by 4 bases, and 12 bases separated the two germline ends. CDR3 sequence (DNA): TGCAGCGTTGAAGATTTGGAGGGATCCACTGAAGCTTTCTTT. The encoded protein is CSVEDLEGSTEAFF. The full variable domain, with the rest looked up from reference TRBV29-1 and TRBJ1-1, is SAVISQKPSRDICQRGTSLTIQCQVDSQVTMMFWYRQQPGQSLTLIATANQGSEATYESGFVIDKFPISRPNLTFSTLTVSNMSPEDSSIYLCSVEDLEGSTEAFFGQGTRLTVV.

The V call is TRBV3-1 (or the pseudogene TRBV3-2), the J call TRBJ2-7, with 7 bases identical to TRBD2. The germline CDR1 and CDR2 sequences are LGHDT and YNNKEL (reference sequence). The trim removed 1 base at V and 5 bases at J, leaving 2 bases unmatched. The CDR3 contains 13 residues. The CDR3 coding sequence is TGTGCCAGCAGCCAAGTCAGCGGGGACGAGCAGTACTTC. Residues: CASSQVSGDEQYF.

J is TRBJ2-3 and V is TRBV28; 7 bases map to TRBD2. The length of the CDR3 is 15 residues. The trim removed 3 bases at V and 7 bases at J, leaving 10 bases unmatched. Germline lookup yields CDR1 MDHEN and CDR2 SYDVKM. The CDR3 DNA reads as TGTGCCAGCAGTTTGAGCGGGATCGATGTAAATACGCAGTATTTT. This translates into CASSLSGIDVNTQYF.

The gene calls are TRBV28 and TRBJ1-2, with 7 positions matching TRBD1. This CDR3 has 16 amino acids. Germline V lookup: CDR1 MDHEN, CDR2 SYDVKM. V was pared by 5 bases and J by 0 bases, with 9 bases of the junction left unmatched. The CDR3 here is CASSPSGQASNYGYTF. The CDR3 DNA reads as TGTGCCAGCAGTCCGTCCGGACAGGCCTCTAACTATGGCTACACCTTC.

This chain uses TRBV28 with TRBJ2-7; D unclear. CDR3 length: 12 amino acids. Looked up from germline, CDR1 is MDHEN and CDR2 is SYDVKM. V lost 3 bases, J lost 1 base, and 4 bases lay in between. Here the CDR3 reads CASSFSSYEQYF. In DNA form, the CDR3 reads TGTGCCAGCAGTTTTAGTTCCTACGAGCAGTACTTC.

The genes are TRBV3-1 (or the pseudogene TRBV3-2) and TRBJ2-5; 9 bases match TRBD2. The CDR3 extends over 13 amino acids. The V gene's germline CDR1 is LGHDT and CDR2 YNNKEL (reference sequence). J gave up 4 bases and V 4 bases, and 1 base lay outside the gene matches. The CDR3 spells CASSLAGAETQYF. The CDR3 nucleotides are TGTGCCAGCAGCCTAGCGGGAGCAGAGACCCAGTACTTC.

V is TRBV6-6 and J is TRBJ1-6; a weak D match, TRBD1 (6 bases). Per germline, CDR1 MNHNY and CDR2 SVGAGI (reference sequence). This CDR3 contains 17 residues. Between the trimmed V and J ends, which lost 5 bases and 0 bases, there was a span of 14 bases. The CDR3 loop reads CASSRTVSGSYNSPLHF. The DNA for the CDR3 is TGTGCCAGCAGTCGGACAGTTAGTGGCTCCTATAATTCACCCCTCCACTTT.

The chain joins TRBV19 to TRBJ1-2; D gene unclear. Trimming removed 5 bases from V and 3 bases from J, with 7 bases in between. This CDR3 region has 12 residues. Germline V gene data show CDR1 as LNHDA and CDR2 as SQIVND (reference sequence). CDR3 sequence (DNA): TGTGCCAGTAGTCTGGGAGACTATGGCTACACCTTC. Translating gives CASSLGDYGYTF. The full variable domain, its missing parts supplied by reference TRBV19 and TRBJ1-2, is DGGITQSPKYLFRKEGQNVTLSCEQNLNHDAMYWYRQDPGQGLRLIYYSQIVNDFQKGDIAEGYSVSREKKESFPLTVTSAQKNPTAFYLCASSLGDYGYTFGSGTRLTVV.

The chain is built from TRBV18 and TRBJ2-3, with TRBD2 matching 9 bases. Germline V gene sequence: CDR1 KGHSH, CDR2 LQKENI. The CDR3 contains 16 residues. The trim removed 6 bases at V and 3 bases at J, leaving 10 bases unmatched. The CDR3 DNA reads as TGTGCCAGCTCCCCAATAGCGGGAGCCCTTACAGATACGCAGTATTTT. Translation: CASSPIAGALTDTQYF.

This clone showed up just once. The rearrangement uses TRBV5-1 and TRBJ2-1, with a possible D match to TRBD2 (6 bases). Germline V lookup: CDR1 SGHRS, CDR2 YFSETQ. Trimming took off 4 bases at V and 4 bases at J, with 21 bases between the two ends. This CDR3 is built from 17 residues. As DNA, the CDR3 is TGCGCCAGCAGCCGAGAGTCCGGGGGAAGGGGTTACAATGAGCAGTTCTTC. It yields the protein CASSRESGGRGYNEQFF.